Included here is one T cell receptor beta chain sequence, with context. Its target is unknown. Produced via immunoSEQ multiplex PCR; TCRdb's table is partial and in-frame only. The sample shows 99,000 or so clones, approximately 89% of them seen only once. This CDR3 region has 13 residues. Between the trimmed V and J ends, which lost 5 bases and 3 bases, there was a span of 8 bases. The germline V gene has CDR1 SGHVS and CDR2 FNYEAQ. Time point of the sample: cycle 4 day 1 (C4D1), after more than five weeks of nivolumab. Each patient relapsed following autologous stem cell transplantation, and prior brentuximab vedotin exposure differed. The sample is drawn from a study of PD-1 blockade in classical Hodgkin lymphoma. General study results and limits: Why the repertoires differ is still unclear, perhaps disease activity or prior therapy. Newly diagnosed patients reportedly trailed healthy donors in baseline TCR diversity. Those achieving complete response showed baseline diversity like newly diagnosed patients. At C4D1, TCR diversity had climbed significantly for CD4+ cells, though not for CD8+ cells.

The chain carries TRBV7-6 and TRBJ1-5; no clear D gene. Source: peripheral blood mononuclear cells (PBMCs), taken before the fourth cycle of nivolumab. The clonotype was recovered from a human donor with classical Hodgkin lymphoma. The CDR3 reads CASSPRHNQPQHF. DNA for the CDR3: TGTGCCAGCAGCCCCCGACACAATCAGCCCCAGCATTTT.